This T cell receptor beta chain was documented in a study of blood T cell repertoires in COVID-19. About the research overall: COVID-19 samples collected from the United States, Italy and Spain covered acute and convalescent phases. The cDNA or gDNA used as material had been derived from T cells, B-cell-depleted T cells, or PBMCs.

In the original analysis: Nucleated cell number was recorded as an estimate derived from reference gene primer amplification. Measured with immunoSEQ multiplex PCR; TCRdb has only the in-frame clones, and not every one. V and J calls plus clone size are reproduced from that table; the DNA served to infer D and trimming. The table shows 20,000 to 25,000 clones, with roughly 90% occurring only once. The clonotype comes from a woman aged 60 to 75 with active COVID-19. Material: peripheral blood.

CDR3: CASSGGTGVEQYF. Here the CDR3 DNA reads TGTGCCAGCAGTGGAGGGACAGGGGTCGAGCAGTACTTC. J is TRBJ2-7 and V is TRBV2; 10 bases agree with TRBD1. This CDR3 is built from 13 residues. V dropped 4 bases and J dropped 6; count of bases not matched to a gene: 3. Germline V gene sequence: CDR1 SNHLY, CDR2 FYNNEI.